Listed here is a single T cell receptor beta chain. The data stem from a study of T cell responses to AZD1222 COVID-19 vaccine. V was clipped by 4 bases and J by 2 bases, with 15 bases between them. Germline CDR1 is MGHRA and CDR2 is YSYEKL. This CDR3 contains 15 residues. Only in-frame clones appear in the TCRdb table, and some are missing; sequencing was by immunoSEQ multiplex PCR. The sample consists of over 100,000 clones, 70% to 90% of them appearing once. The material sequenced was peripheral blood, taken on day 0 of AZD1222 vaccination. This sequence originates from an adult in good health. The V gene is TRBV4-1, the J gene TRBJ2-7; D not resolved. The CDR3 nucleotides read TGCGCCAGCAGCCTTGACCTTTCTGGAACCTACGAGCAGTACTTC. Its translation is CASSLDLSGTYEQYF.